Sequencing of this T cell receptor (beta chain) was carried out in a study of CD8+ T cells in alopecia areata. Study conclusions and caveats: It was observed that many expanded lesional clones persisted in scalp and blood during tofacitinib. Any link of baseline CD8+ expansion to response, resting on one nonresponder, remains uncertain. Alphabeta T cells residing in normal skin are also sequenced in scalp samples.

Comment on this clone: What it recognizes is unknown.

The treatment is: oral pan-JAK inhibitor, 5-10 mg twice daily. Researchers picked out CD4+ and CD8+ T cells from PBMCs by sorting. As the sequencing template, cDNA was produced by extracting RNA and reverse transcribing it. The data were produced by immunoSEQ multiplex PCR, yet TCRdb's version contains in-frame clones alone and is incomplete. The table has about 280,000 clones, about 62% seen once; the top ten hold under 2%. Germline assignment: CDR1 SEHNR and CDR2 FQNEAQ (reference sequence). V was clipped by 5 bases and J by 7 bases; unmatched bases: 10. This CDR3 spans 14 amino acids. The sequence was collected from a human donor with alopecia areata. The chain employs TRBV7-9 and TRBJ1-1, with 7 bases fitting TRBD1. Sequences were derived from CD4+ T cells sorted from blood, sampled at week 24, from a patient treated with tofacitinib. The CDR3, as DNA: TGTGCCAGCAGCCCAGAGGGGGCTCGTGATGAAGCTTTCTTT. It specifies CASSPEGARDEAFF.